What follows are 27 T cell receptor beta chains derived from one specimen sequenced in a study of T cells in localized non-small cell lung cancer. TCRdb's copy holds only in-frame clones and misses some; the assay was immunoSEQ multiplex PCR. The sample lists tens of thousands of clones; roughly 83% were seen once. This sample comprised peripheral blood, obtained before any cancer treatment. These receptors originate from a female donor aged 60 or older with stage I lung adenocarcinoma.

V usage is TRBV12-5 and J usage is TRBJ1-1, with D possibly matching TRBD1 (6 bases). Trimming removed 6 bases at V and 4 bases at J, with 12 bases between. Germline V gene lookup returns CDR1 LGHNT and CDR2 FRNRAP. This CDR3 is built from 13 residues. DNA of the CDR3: TGTGCTAGTGGAACAACAGGGCCCACTGAAGCTTTCTTT. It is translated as CASGTTGPTEAFF.

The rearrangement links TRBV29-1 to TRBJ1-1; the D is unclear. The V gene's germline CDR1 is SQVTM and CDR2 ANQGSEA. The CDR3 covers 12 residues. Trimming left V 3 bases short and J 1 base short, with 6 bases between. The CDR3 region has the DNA TGCAGCGTTGAGGTAGGGAACACTGAAGCTTTCTTT. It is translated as CSVEVGNTEAFF.

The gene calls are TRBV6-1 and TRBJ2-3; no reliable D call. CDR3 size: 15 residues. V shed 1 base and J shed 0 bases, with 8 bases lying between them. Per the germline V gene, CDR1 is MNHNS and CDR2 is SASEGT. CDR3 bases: TGTGCCAGCAGTGAAGGCAGCGTTAGCACAGATACGCAGTATTTT. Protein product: CASSEGSVSTDTQYF.

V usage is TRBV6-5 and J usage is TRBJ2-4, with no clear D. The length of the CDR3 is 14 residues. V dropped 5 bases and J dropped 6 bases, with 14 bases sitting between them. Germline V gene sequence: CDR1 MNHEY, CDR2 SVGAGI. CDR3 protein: CASSPGPEPNIQYF. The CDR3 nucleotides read TGTGCCAGCAGTCCCGGACCGGAGCCAAACATTCAGTACTTC.

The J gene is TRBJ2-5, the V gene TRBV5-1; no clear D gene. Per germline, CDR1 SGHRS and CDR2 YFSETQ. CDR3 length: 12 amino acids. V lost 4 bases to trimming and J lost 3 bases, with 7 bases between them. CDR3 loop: CASSGNKETQYF. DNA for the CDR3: TGCGCCAGCAGCGGGAACAAAGAGACCCAGTACTTC.

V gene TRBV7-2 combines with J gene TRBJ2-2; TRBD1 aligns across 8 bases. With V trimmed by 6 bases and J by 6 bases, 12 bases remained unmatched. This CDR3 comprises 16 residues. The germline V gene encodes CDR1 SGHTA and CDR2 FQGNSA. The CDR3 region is CASRQTGGVGPGELFF. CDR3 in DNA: TGTGCCAGCAGGCAAACAGGGGGAGTTGGTCCCGGGGAGCTGTTTTTT.

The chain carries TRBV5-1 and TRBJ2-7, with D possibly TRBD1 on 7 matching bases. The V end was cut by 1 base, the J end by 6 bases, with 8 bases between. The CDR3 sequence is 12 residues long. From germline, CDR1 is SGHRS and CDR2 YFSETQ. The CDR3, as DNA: TGCGCCAGCAGCTTGCAGGGGGGCGAGCAGTACTTC. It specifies CASSLQGGEQYF. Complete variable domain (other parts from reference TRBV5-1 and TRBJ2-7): KAGVTQTPRYLIKTRGQQVTLSCSPISGHRSVSWYQQTPGQGLQFLFEYFSETQRNKGNFPGRFSGRQFSNSRSEMNVSTLELGDSALYLCASSLQGGEQYFGPGTRLTVT.

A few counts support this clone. The CDR3 spells CAISEKKNTEAFF. The CDR3 DNA reads TGTGCCATCAGTGAGAAAAAGAACACTGAAGCTTTCTTT. The genes are TRBV10-3 and TRBJ1-1; D is uncertain. V shed 2 bases and J shed 1 base, with 5 bases lying between them. Germline CDR1 ENHRY, CDR2 SYGVKD. The CDR3 covers 13 residues.

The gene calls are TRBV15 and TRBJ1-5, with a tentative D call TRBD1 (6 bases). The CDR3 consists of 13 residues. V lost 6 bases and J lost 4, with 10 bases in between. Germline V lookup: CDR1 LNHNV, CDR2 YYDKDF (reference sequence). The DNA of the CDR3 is TGTGCCACCAGTCTCGACAGGAATCAGCCCCAGCATTTT. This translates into CATSLDRNQPQHF. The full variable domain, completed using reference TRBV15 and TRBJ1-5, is DAMVIQNPRYQVTQFGKPVTLSCSQTLNHNVMYWYQQKSSQAPKLLFHYYDKDFNNEADTPDNFQSRRPNTSFCFLDIRSPGLGDTAMYLCATSLDRNQPQHFGDGTRLSIL.

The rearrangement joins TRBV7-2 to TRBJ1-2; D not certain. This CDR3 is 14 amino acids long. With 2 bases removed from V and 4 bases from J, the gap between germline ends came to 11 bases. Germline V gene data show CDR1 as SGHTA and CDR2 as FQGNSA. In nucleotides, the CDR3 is TGTGCCAGCAGCTTACTCGGGCTCGGCTATGGCTACACCTTC. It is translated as CASSLLGLGYGYTF.

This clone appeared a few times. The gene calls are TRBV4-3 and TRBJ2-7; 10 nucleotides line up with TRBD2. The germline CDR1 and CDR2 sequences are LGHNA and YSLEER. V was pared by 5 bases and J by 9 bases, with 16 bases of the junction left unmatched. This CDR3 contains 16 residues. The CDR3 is CASSINWAAGGVGQYF. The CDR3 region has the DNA TGCGCCAGCAGCATAAATTGGGCAGCGGGAGGGGTAGGGCAGTACTTC.

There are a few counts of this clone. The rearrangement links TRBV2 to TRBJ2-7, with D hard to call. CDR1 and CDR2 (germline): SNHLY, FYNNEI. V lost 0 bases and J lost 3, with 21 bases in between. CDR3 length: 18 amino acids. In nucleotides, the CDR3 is TGTGCCAGCAGTGAAGCATCGGGTCTCTTATTGGGGAACTACGAGCAGTACTTC. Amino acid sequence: CASSEASGLLLGNYEQYF.

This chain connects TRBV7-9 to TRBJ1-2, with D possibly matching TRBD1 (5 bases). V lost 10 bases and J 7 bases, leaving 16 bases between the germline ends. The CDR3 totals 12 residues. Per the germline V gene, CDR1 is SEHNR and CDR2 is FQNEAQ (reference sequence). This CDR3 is CATAGGASGYTF. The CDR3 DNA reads TGTGCCACCGCAGGAGGGGCAAGTGGCTACACCTTC.

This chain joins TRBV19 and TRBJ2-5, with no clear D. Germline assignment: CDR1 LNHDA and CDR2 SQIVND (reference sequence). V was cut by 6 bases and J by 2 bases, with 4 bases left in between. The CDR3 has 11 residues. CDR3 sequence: CASSTQETQYF. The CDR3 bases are TGTGCCAGTAGCACTCAAGAGACCCAGTACTTC.

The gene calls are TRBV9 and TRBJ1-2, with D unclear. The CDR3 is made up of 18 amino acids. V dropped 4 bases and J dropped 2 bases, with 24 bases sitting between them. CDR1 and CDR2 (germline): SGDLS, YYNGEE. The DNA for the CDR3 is TGTGCCAGCAGCACCCCTTGGCGGGAGATGACTGGAAACTATGGCTACACCTTC. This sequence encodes CASSTPWREMTGNYGYTF.

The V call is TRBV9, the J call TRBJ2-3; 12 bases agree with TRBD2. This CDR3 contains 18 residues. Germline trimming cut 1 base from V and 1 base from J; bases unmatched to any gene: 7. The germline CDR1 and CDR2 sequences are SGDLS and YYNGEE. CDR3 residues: CASSVPLLAGGGTDTQYF. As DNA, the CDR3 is TGTGCCAGCAGCGTACCTCTTCTAGCGGGGGGGGGCACAGATACGCAGTATTTT. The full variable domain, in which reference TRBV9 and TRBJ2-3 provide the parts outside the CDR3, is DSGVTQTPKHLITATGQRVTLRCSPRSGDLSVYWYQQSLDQGLQFLIQYYNGEERAKGNILERFSAQQFPDLHSELNLSSLELGDSALYFCASSVPLLAGGGTDTQYFGPGTRLTVL.

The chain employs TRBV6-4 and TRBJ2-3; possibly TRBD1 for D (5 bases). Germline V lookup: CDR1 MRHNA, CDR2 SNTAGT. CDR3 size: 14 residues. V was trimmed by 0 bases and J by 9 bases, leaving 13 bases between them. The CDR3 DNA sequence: TGTGCCAGCAGTGACTCGAGTGGAAGGGGAACGCAGTATTTT. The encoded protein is CASSDSSGRGTQYF.

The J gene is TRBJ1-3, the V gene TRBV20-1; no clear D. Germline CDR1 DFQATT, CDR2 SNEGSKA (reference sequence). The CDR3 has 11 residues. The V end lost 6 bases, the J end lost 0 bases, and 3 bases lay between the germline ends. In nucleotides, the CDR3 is TGCAGTGCCCACTCTGGAAACACCATATATTTT. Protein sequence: CSAHSGNTIYF.

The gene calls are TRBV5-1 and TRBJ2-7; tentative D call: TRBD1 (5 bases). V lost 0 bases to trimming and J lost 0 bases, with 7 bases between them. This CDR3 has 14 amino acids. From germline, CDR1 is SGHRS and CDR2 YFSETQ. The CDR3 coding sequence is TGCGCCAGCAGCTTGGTTGACAGCTCCTACGAGCAGTACTTC. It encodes CASSLVDSSYEQYF.

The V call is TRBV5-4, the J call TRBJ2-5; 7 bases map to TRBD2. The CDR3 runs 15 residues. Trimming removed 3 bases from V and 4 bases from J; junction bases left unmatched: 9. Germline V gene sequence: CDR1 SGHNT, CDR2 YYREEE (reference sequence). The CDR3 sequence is CASSYLLGRGETQYF. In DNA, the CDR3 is TGTGCCAGCAGCTACCTACTAGGGAGGGGAGAGACCCAGTACTTC.

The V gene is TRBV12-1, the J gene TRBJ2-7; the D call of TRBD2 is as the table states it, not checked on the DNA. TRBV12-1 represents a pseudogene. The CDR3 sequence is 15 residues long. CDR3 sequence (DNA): TGTGCCAGCAGTCCGGGAGGGGATTGTTACTACGAGCAGTACTTC. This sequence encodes CASSPGGDCYYEQYF.

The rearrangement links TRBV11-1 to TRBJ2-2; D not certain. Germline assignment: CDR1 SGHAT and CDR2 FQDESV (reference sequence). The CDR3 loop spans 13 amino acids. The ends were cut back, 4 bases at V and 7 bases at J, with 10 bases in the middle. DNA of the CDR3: TGTGCCAGCAGCTCGAGTAGGAGCGGGGAGCTGTTTTTT. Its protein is CASSSSRSGELFF.

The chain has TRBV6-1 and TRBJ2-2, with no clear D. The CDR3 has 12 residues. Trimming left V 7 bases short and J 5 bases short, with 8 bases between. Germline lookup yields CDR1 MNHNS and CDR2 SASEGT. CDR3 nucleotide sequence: TGTGCCAGCAATCAAAATACCGGGGAGCTGTTTTTT. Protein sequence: CASNQNTGELFF.

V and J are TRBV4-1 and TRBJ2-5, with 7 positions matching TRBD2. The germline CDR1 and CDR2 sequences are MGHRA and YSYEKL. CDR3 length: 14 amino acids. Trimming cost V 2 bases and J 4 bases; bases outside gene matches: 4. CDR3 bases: TGCGCCAGCAGCCAAATAGGGGAGGGAGAGACCCAGTACTTC. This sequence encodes CASSQIGEGETQYF.

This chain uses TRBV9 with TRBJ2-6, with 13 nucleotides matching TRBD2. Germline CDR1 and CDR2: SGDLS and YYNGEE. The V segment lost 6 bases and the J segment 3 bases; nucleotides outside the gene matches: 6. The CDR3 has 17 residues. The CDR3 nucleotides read TGTGCCAGCACCCGGACTAGCGGGAGTGGTGGGGCCAACGTCCTGACTTTC. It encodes CASTRTSGSGGANVLTF.

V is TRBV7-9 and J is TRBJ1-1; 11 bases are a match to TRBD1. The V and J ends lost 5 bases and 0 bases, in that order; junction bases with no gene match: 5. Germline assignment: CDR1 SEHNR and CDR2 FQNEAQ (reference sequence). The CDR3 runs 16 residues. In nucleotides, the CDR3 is TGTGCCAGCAGCCGGGGACAGGGGGATGTGAACACTGAAGCTTTCTTT. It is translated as CASSRGQGDVNTEAFF.

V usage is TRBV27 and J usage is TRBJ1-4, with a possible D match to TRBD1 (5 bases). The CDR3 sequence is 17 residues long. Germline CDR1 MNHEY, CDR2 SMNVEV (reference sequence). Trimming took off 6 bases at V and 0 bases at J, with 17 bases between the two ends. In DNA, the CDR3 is TGTGCCAGCAGCCCCAATCTTTTGACAGCAACTAATGAAAAACTGTTTTTT. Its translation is CASSPNLLTATNEKLFF.